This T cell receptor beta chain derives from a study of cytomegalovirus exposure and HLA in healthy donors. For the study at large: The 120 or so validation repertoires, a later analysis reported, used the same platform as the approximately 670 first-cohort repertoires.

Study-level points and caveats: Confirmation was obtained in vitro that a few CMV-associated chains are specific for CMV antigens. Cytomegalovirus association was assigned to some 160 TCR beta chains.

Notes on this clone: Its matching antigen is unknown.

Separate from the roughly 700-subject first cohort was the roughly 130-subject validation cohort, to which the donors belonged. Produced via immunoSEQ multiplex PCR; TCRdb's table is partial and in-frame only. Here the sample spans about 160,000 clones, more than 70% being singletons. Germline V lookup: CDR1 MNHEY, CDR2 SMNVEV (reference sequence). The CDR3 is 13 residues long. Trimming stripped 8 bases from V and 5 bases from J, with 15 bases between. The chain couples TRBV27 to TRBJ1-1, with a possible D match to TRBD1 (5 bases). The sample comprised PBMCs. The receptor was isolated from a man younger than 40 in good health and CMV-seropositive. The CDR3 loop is CASSRGELTEAFF. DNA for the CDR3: TGTGCCAGCTCGCGGGGGGAGCTTACTGAAGCTTTCTTT.